This entry is about one TCR beta chain. TCRdb's table, derived via immunoSEQ multiplex PCR, lists solely in-frame clones and lacks some. The sample lists 150,000 to 200,000 clones; 88% were seen once. The record originates from a study of blood T cell repertoires in COVID-19. The source material was PBMCs or T cells enriched from blood (not recorded which). The TCR sequence derives from a woman under 30 who had recovered from COVID-19.

The CDR3 nucleotides are TGTGCCAGCAGCCTCGACAGGGGAACTGAAGCTTTCTTT. Translation gives CASSLDRGTEAFF. The V gene is TRBV3-1 (or the pseudogene TRBV3-2), the J gene TRBJ1-1, with 8 nucleotides matching TRBD1. There are 13 residues in the CDR3. J lost 5 bases, V lost 4 bases, and 3 bases had no gene match. The germline gives CDR1 LGHDT, CDR2 YNNKEL (reference sequence).